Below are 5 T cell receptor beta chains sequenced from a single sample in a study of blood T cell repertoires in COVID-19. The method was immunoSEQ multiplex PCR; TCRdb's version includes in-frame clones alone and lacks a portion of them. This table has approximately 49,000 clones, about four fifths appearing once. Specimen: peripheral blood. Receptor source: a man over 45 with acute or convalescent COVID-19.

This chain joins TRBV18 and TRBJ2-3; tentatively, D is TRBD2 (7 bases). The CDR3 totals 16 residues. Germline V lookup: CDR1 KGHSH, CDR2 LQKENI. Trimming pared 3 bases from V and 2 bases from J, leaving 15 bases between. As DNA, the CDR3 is TGTGCCAGCTCACCCACGGGGGGCACTATCACAGATACGCAGTATTTT. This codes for CASSPTGGTITDTQYF.

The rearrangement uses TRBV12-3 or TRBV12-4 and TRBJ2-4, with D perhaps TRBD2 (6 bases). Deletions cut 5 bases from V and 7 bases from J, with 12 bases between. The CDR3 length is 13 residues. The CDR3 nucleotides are TGTGCCAGCAGTCATGGGACTTCGAACATTCAGTACTTC. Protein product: CASSHGTSNIQYF.

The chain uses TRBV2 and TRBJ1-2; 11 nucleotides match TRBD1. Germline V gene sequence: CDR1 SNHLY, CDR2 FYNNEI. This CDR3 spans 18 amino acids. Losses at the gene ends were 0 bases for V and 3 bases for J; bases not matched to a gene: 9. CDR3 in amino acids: CASSEAAGQGGRDYGYTF. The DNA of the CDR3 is TGTGCCAGCAGTGAAGCAGCGGGACAGGGGGGTCGGGACTATGGCTACACCTTC.

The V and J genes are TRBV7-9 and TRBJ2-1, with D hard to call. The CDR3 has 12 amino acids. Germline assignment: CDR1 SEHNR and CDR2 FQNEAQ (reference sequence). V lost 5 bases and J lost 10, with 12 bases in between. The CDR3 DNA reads TGTGCCAGCAGCCCTGCTATGTTGGAGCAGTTCTTC. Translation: CASSPAMLEQFF.

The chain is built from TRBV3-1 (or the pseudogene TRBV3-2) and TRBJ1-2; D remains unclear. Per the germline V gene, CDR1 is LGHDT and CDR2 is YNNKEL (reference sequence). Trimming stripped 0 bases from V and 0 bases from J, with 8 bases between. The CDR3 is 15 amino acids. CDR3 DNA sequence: TGTGCCAGCAGCCAAGATTGGGCCGCTAACTATGGCTACACCTTC. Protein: CASSQDWAANYGYTF.